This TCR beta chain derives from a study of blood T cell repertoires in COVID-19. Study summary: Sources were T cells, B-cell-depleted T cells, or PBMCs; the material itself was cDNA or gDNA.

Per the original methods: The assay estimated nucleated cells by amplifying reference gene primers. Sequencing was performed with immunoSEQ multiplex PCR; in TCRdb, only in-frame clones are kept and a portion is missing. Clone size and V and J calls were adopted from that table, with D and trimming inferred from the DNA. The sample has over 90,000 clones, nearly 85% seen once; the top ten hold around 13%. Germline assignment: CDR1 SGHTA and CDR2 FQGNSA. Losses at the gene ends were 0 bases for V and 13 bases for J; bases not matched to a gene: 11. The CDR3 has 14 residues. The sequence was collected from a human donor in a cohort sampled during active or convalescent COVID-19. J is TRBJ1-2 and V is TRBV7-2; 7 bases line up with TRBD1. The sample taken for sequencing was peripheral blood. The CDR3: CASSLAQGELPLTF. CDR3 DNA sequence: TGTGCCAGCAGCTTAGCGCAGGGGGAACTCCCTCTCACCTTC.